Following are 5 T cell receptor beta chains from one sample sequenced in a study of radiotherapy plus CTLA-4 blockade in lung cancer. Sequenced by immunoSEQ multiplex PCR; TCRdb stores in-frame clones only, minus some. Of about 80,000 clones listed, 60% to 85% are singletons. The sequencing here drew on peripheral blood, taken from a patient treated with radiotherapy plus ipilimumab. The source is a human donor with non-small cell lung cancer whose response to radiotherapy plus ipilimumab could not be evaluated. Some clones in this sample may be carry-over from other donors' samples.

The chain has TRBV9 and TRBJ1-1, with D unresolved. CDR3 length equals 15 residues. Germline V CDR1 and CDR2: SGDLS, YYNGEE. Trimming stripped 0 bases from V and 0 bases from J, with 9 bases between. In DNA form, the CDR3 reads TGTGCCAGCAGCGTAGGAGGAGCCATGAACACTGAAGCTTTCTTT. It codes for CASSVGGAMNTEAFF.

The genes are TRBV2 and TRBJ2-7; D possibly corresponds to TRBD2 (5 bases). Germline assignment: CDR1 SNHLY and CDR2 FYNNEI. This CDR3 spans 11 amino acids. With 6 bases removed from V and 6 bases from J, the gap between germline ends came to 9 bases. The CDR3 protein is CASRGEVEQYF. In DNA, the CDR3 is TGTGCCAGCAGGGGAGAAGTCGAGCAGTACTTC.

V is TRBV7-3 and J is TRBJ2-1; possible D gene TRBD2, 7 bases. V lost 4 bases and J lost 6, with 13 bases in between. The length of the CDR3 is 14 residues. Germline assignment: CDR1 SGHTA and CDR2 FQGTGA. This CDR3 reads CASSSGLGGNEQFF. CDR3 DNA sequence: TGTGCCAGCAGCTCCGGACTAGGGGGCAATGAGCAGTTCTTC.

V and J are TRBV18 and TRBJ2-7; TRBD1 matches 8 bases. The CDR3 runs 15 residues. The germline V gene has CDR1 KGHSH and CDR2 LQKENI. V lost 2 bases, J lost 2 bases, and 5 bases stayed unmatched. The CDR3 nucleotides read TGTGCCAGCTCACCAGGACAGGGAAGGGCCTACGAGCAGTACTTC. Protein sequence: CASSPGQGRAYEQYF.

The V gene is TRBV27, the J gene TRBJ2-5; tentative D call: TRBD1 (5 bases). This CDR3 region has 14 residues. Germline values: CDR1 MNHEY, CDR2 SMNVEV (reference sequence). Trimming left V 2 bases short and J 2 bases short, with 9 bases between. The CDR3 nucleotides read TGTGCCAGCAGTTTAAAGGGGTCTCAAGAGACCCAGTACTTC. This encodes CASSLKGSQETQYF.